A selection of T cell receptor beta chains follows, all from one sample in a study of blood T cell repertoires in COVID-19. Assay used: immunoSEQ multiplex PCR; TCRdb lists only in-frame clones, some missing. This sample has some 460,000 clones, with approximately 86% found just once. Material for sequencing was PBMCs or T cells enriched from blood (not recorded which). The origin of the receptors is a woman between 18 and 29 years old who had recovered from COVID-19. Both conserved end residues are part of each CDR3. The D gene is left open where the match is weak. Clone size is stated in some rows and not others, as once, few, many or a class when expanded.

d_call: NA
v_call: TRBV18
clone_size: NA
j_call: TRBJ2-7
cdr3_nt: TGTGCCAGCGCTCGGGAGCCTTCCAGCTCCTACGAGCAGTACTTC
cdr3_aa: CASAREPSSSYEQYF

d_call: TRBD2
v_call: TRBV4-2
clone_size: NA
j_call: TRBJ2-7
cdr3_nt: TGTGCCAGCAGCCAAGTCCTAGCGGGGTCCTACGAGCAGTACTTC
cdr3_aa: CASSQVLAGSYEQYF

d_call: NA
v_call: TRBV12-3/TRBV12-4
clone_size: NA
j_call: TRBJ1-2
cdr3_nt: TGTGCCAGCAGTGTGCGGGGGAATGGCTACACCTTC
cdr3_aa: CASSVRGNGYTF

d_call: NA
v_call: TRBV19
clone_size: NA
j_call: TRBJ2-7
cdr3_nt: TGTGCCAGTAGGACGGACTCCTCATCCTACGAGCAGTACTTC
cdr3_aa: CASRTDSSSYEQYF

d_call: NA
v_call: TRBV6-6
clone_size: few
j_call: TRBJ2-7
cdr3_nt: TGTGCCAGCAGCCCCTGGGGGGGCGGGCAGGGTTTCGAGCAGTACTTC
cdr3_aa: CASSPWGGGQGFEQYF

d_call: TRBD1
v_call: TRBV12-5
clone_size: NA
j_call: TRBJ1-1
cdr3_nt: TGTGCTAGTGGTTTGGTACAGGAGGGGGCCGTTCCTAAGAACACTGAAGCTTTCTTT
cdr3_aa: CASGLVQEGAVPKNTEAFF

d_call: NA
v_call: TRBV30
clone_size: once
j_call: TRBJ1-4
cdr3_nt: TGTGCCTGGATGCTTGGCCAGGGCGGTGAAAAACTGTTTTTT
cdr3_aa: CAWMLGQGGEKLFF

d_call: NA
v_call: TRBV9
clone_size: NA
j_call: TRBJ1-2
cdr3_nt: TGTGCCAGCAGCCCCACCAGCCAACAGGACTATGGCTACACCTTC
cdr3_aa: CASSPTSQQDYGYTF

d_call: TRBD1
v_call: TRBV4-1
clone_size: NA
j_call: TRBJ1-5
cdr3_nt: TGCGCCAGCAGCGGACACAGGGGGCCCAATCAGCCCCAGCATTTT
cdr3_aa: CASSGHRGPNQPQHF

d_call: NA
v_call: TRBV5-6
clone_size: NA
j_call: TRBJ1-1
cdr3_nt: TGTGCCAGCAGCTCCCGCAGTGGGGCCTGGAACACTGAAGCTTTCTTT
cdr3_aa: CASSSRSGAWNTEAFF

d_call: NA
v_call: TRBV7-2
clone_size: NA
j_call: TRBJ2-7
cdr3_nt: TGTGCCAGCAGCCCCCCGGGCGGGGCTACCGTCTGGGGGCAGTACTTC
cdr3_aa: CASSPPGGATVWGQYF

d_call: NA
v_call: TRBV11-2
clone_size: NA
j_call: TRBJ2-5
cdr3_nt: TGTGCCAGCAGCTTAGTTGCTAGCCAAGAGACCCAGTACTTC
cdr3_aa: CASSLVASQETQYF

d_call: NA
v_call: TRBV5-4
clone_size: NA
j_call: TRBJ2-1
cdr3_nt: TGTGCCAGCAGCTCCCGGGGGAGCCAGGGCAATGAGCAGTTCTTC
cdr3_aa: CASSSRGSQGNEQFF

d_call: NA
v_call: TRBV9
clone_size: once
j_call: TRBJ2-7
cdr3_nt: TGTGCCAGCAGCGTAGAGGGAGGAGAGTCCTACGAGCAGTACTTC
cdr3_aa: CASSVEGGESYEQYF

d_call: TRBD1
v_call: TRBV14
clone_size: NA
j_call: TRBJ1-4
cdr3_nt: TGTGCCAGCAGCCGGACAGGGTTGGGAGAAAAACTGTTTTTT
cdr3_aa: CASSRTGLGEKLFF

d_call: TRBD2
v_call: TRBV4-1
clone_size: NA
j_call: TRBJ2-1
cdr3_nt: TGCGCCAGCAGCCAAGATAGGGAACGAAGGCGGGGGGGCTCCGATGAGCAGTTCTTC
cdr3_aa: CASSQDRERRRGGSDEQFF

d_call: NA
v_call: TRBV7-2
clone_size: once
j_call: TRBJ1-3
cdr3_nt: TGTGCCAGCAGCCCAACAGCGGAAGCTGGAAACACCATATATTTT
cdr3_aa: CASSPTAEAGNTIYF

d_call: NA
v_call: TRBV30
clone_size: NA
j_call: TRBJ1-3
cdr3_nt: TGTGCCTGGAGTGTCCCAACAGGGCCCTCTGGAAACACCATATATTTT
cdr3_aa: CAWSVPTGPSGNTIYF

d_call: TRBD1
v_call: TRBV28
clone_size: NA
j_call: TRBJ1-3
cdr3_nt: TGTGCCAGCAGTTCTATCAGGGGGCTTTCCTCTGGAAACACCATATATTTT
cdr3_aa: CASSSIRGLSSGNTIYF

d_call: NA
v_call: TRBV27
clone_size: NA
j_call: TRBJ2-7
cdr3_nt: TGTGCCAGCAGCCCTAATTACGCCGGCTACGAGCAGTACTTC
cdr3_aa: CASSPNYAGYEQYF

d_call: TRBD1
v_call: TRBV18
clone_size: once
j_call: TRBJ1-1
cdr3_nt: TGTGCCAGCTCACCTCCGACAGGGGGTAACACTGAAGCTTTCTTT
cdr3_aa: CASSPPTGGNTEAFF

d_call: TRBD2
v_call: TRBV24-1
clone_size: NA
j_call: TRBJ2-7
cdr3_nt: TGTGCCACCAAAGGAAGCGGGGGCGATAGCGAGCAGTACTTC
cdr3_aa: CATKGSGGDSEQYF

d_call: TRBD1
v_call: TRBV30
clone_size: NA
j_call: TRBJ2-2
cdr3_nt: TGTGCCTGGATGAGAAAGGACAGGGACGACGGGGAGCTGTTTTTT
cdr3_aa: CAWMRKDRDDGELFF

d_call: TRBD1
v_call: TRBV2
clone_size: NA
j_call: TRBJ1-2
cdr3_nt: TGTGCCAGCAGTGAGCATCGGGACAGTAGTGGCTATGGCTACACCTTC
cdr3_aa: CASSEHRDSSGYGYTF

d_call: NA
v_call: TRBV28
clone_size: NA
j_call: TRBJ1-3
cdr3_nt: TGTGCCAGCAGTTTAGCAGGGACTGGAAACACCATATATTTT
cdr3_aa: CASSLAGTGNTIYF

d_call: NA
v_call: TRBV27
clone_size: NA
j_call: TRBJ2-7
cdr3_nt: TGTGCCAGCAGCATTTCTGGAGGGGAAAGGTACGAGCAGTACTTC
cdr3_aa: CASSISGGERYEQYF

d_call: TRBD2
v_call: TRBV11-3
clone_size: NA
j_call: TRBJ2-5
cdr3_nt: TGTGCCAGCAGCTCGGGACTAGTCGGTTTGGAGACCCAGTACTTC
cdr3_aa: CASSSGLVGLETQYF

d_call: TRBD1
v_call: TRBV24-1
clone_size: NA
j_call: TRBJ1-1
cdr3_nt: TGTGCCACCAGTGGGGGGACAGCTTCCCCCGCGGTAACTTTCTTT
cdr3_aa: CATSGGTASPAVTFF

d_call: TRBD1
v_call: TRBV29-1
clone_size: NA
j_call: TRBJ2-3
cdr3_nt: TGCAGCGCTCCGACAGGGTTAACAGATACGCAGTATTTT
cdr3_aa: CSAPTGLTDTQYF

d_call: TRBD1
v_call: TRBV5-5
clone_size: NA
j_call: TRBJ2-5
cdr3_nt: TGTGCCAGCAGCTTTACAGGGGACCAAGAGACCCAGTACTTC
cdr3_aa: CASSFTGDQETQYF

d_call: NA
v_call: TRBV13
clone_size: NA
j_call: TRBJ2-5
cdr3_nt: TGTGCCAGCAGCTCCCTAGATGGTCTAGAGACCCAGTACTTC
cdr3_aa: CASSSLDGLETQYF

d_call: NA
v_call: TRBV27
clone_size: NA
j_call: TRBJ1-1
cdr3_nt: TGTGCCAGCAGCTTAGGGGGAGGGTACACTGAAGCTTTCTTT
cdr3_aa: CASSLGGGYTEAFF

d_call: NA
v_call: TRBV6-1
clone_size: few
j_call: TRBJ1-2
cdr3_nt: TGTGCCAGCAGTGAAGATCAGGCGGGAGGGGGCTACACCTTC
cdr3_aa: CASSEDQAGGGYTF

d_call: TRBD1
v_call: TRBV18
clone_size: NA
j_call: TRBJ2-7
cdr3_nt: TGTGCCAGCTCACCACGTGCGGGCAGGGGGCAAGGGGAGCAGTACTTC
cdr3_aa: CASSPRAGRGQGEQYF

d_call: NA
v_call: TRBV3-1/TRBV3-2
clone_size: NA
j_call: TRBJ1-3
cdr3_nt: TGTGCCAGCAGCCAAGAAGCCGGGTTGAGTACCATATATTTT
cdr3_aa: CASSQEAGLSTIYF

d_call: NA
v_call: TRBV29-1
clone_size: NA
j_call: TRBJ1-5
cdr3_nt: TGCAGCGTTACCCATCCAACGGATCAGCCCCAGCATTTT
cdr3_aa: CSVTHPTDQPQHF

d_call: TRBD2
v_call: TRBV7-9
clone_size: NA
j_call: TRBJ2-3
cdr3_nt: TGTGCCAGCAGCCTGGGCGGGAGGAGCACAGATACGCAGTATTTT
cdr3_aa: CASSLGGRSTDTQYF

d_call: TRBD1
v_call: TRBV19
clone_size: NA
j_call: TRBJ1-6
cdr3_nt: TGTGCCAGTAGTCTTCTGGACAGGGGGAAAGGTTCACCCCTCCACTTT
cdr3_aa: CASSLLDRGKGSPLHF

d_call: TRBD1
v_call: TRBV19
clone_size: NA
j_call: TRBJ1-5
cdr3_nt: TGTGCCAGTAGTATGAACAGGGGGAGTCAGCCCCAGCATTTT
cdr3_aa: CASSMNRGSQPQHF

d_call: NA
v_call: TRBV7-9
clone_size: NA
j_call: TRBJ1-2
cdr3_nt: TGTGCCAGCAGCCTCGGACAGCCACGAGTGGGGTATGGCTACACCTTC
cdr3_aa: CASSLGQPRVGYGYTF

d_call: NA
v_call: TRBV9
clone_size: NA
j_call: TRBJ1-5
cdr3_nt: TGTGCCAGCAGCGTAGGAGGCATGGGTCAGCCCCAGCATTTT
cdr3_aa: CASSVGGMGQPQHF

d_call: NA
v_call: TRBV6-5
clone_size: NA
j_call: TRBJ1-6
cdr3_nt: TGTGCCAGCAGTTACTCAAGAGGCAGGGGATATTCACCCCTCCACTTT
cdr3_aa: CASSYSRGRGYSPLHF

d_call: TRBD1
v_call: TRBV7-9
clone_size: NA
j_call: TRBJ1-1
cdr3_nt: TGTGCCAGCAGCCAATCCCCCAGGGGGACTGAAGCTTTCTTT
cdr3_aa: CASSQSPRGTEAFF

d_call: NA
v_call: TRBV11-2
clone_size: NA
j_call: TRBJ2-7
cdr3_nt: TGTGCCAGCAGGACGACCCGGACAGAACCGTTCTACGAGCAGTACTTC
cdr3_aa: CASRTTRTEPFYEQYF